Below, one T cell receptor (beta chain) is given with its context. Its cognate antigen is unknown. Trimming took off 0 bases at V and 7 bases at J, with 19 bases between the two ends. Germline V gives CDR1 DFQATT, CDR2 SNEGSKA (reference sequence). CDR3 size: 15 residues. TCRdb fed the reads into MiXCR, producing one record per CDR3 protein. The table has more than 75,000 distinct CDR3 sequences, 29% seen once. The data derive from a study of T cell repertoires in cytomegalovirus infection. Study at large: In the study, CMV epitopes included recently identified HLA-C-restricted and well-studied HLA-B-restricted ones. Indicated by public TCR beta signatures were CMV infection and matching HLA type. Findings of the study overall: Within the response measured ex vivo, HLA-C-restricted CMV-specific TCR beta clonotypes were dominant.

The V gene is TRBV20-1, the J gene TRBJ2-7; no firm D call. The origin of this receptor is a human donor in good health (CMV status not recorded). Some clones in this sample may be carry-over from other donors' samples. Sequences were derived from CD8+ T cells from cultured PBMCs, sampled from culture after CMV antigen stimulation. The CDR3 here is CSARDRVVPHGEQYF. The CDR3 DNA follows: TGCAGTGCTAGAGATCGTGTAGTCCCTCATGGGGAGCAGTACTTC.